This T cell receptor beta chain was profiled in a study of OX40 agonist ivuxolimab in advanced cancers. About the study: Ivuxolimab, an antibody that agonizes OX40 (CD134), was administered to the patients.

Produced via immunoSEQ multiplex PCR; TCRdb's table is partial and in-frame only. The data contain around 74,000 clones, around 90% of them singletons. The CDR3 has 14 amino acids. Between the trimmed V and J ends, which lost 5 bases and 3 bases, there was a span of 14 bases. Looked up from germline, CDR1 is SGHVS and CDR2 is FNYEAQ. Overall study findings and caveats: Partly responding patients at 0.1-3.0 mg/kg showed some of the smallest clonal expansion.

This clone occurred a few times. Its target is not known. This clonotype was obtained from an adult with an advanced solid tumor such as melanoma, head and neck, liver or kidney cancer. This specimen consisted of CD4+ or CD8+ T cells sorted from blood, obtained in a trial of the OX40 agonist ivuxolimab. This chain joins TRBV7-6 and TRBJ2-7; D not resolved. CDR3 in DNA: TGTGCCAGCAGCCCCGACCCGGCTGGCTACGAGCAGTACTTC. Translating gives CASSPDPAGYEQYF.